The source of this T cell receptor (beta chain) is a study of T-cell memory formation after mild COVID-19. 5'RACE with constant-segment primers built TCRalpha and TCRbeta cDNA libraries with UMIs. MiXCR was run by TCRdb on the 5' RACE reads, yielding one entry per CDR3 protein. The sample records 400,000 or so distinct CDR3 sequences, approximately 20% being singletons. Germline V gene data show CDR1 as LGHNA and CDR2 as YSLEER. The CDR3 sequence is 16 residues long. V shed 0 bases and J shed 7 bases, with 16 bases lying between them. This chain links TRBV4-3 with TRBJ2-1; D is ambiguous. This TCR was sampled from an adult woman who had mild COVID-19 (a few samples of this study predate the infection). Cell type and time point are not known. What was sequenced was PBMCs or a T cell subset sorted from them (not recorded which). The CDR3 DNA reads TGCGCCAGCAGCCAAGACAAGGTCACAGCCGGAAATGAGCAGTTCTTC. As protein: CASSQDKVTAGNEQFF.